The clone carrying this TCR beta chain appeared a few times. Per germline, CDR1 SNHLY and CDR2 FYNNEI. Trimming took off 3 bases at V and 5 bases at J, with 7 bases between the two ends. This CDR3 region has 12 residues. PCR was performed a second time for about 7 to 11 cycles using a sample-barcoded 5' primer and a J-beta primer mix. MiXCR was run by TCRdb on the 5' RACE reads, yielding one entry per CDR3 protein. The data hold hundreds of thousands of distinct CDR3 sequences, with roughly 41% observed a single time. The sample belongs to a study of blood T cells in healthy people across ages. The material sequenced was blood. The clonotype originates from an elderly man in good health. The gene calls are TRBV2 and TRBJ1-2; D call uncertain. The CDR3 spells CASSESGYGYTF. CDR3 DNA sequence: TGTGCCAGCAGTGAGTCGGGGTATGGCTACACCTTC.